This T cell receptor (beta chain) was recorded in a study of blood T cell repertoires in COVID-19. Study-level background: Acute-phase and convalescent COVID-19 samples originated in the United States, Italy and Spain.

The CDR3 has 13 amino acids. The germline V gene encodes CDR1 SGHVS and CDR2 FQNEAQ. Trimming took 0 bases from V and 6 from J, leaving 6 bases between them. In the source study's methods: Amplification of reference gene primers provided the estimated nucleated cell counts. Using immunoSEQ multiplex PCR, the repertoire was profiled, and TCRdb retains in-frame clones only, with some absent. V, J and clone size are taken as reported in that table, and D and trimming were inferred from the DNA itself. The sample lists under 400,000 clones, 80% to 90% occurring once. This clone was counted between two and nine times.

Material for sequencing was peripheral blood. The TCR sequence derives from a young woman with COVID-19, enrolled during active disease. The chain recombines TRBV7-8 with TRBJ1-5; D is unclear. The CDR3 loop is CASSLAPGQPQHF. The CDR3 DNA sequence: TGTGCCAGCAGCTTAGCCCCGGGTCAGCCCCAGCATTTT.